Listed below are T cell receptor beta chains from one sample, sequenced in a study of STAT3 mutations in large granular lymphocyte leukemia. Method: immunoSEQ multiplex PCR; TCRdb's copy keeps in-frame clones and lacks some. The table has approximately 31,000 clones, more than 75% seen once; the top ten hold more than 9.5%. What was sequenced was peripheral blood mononuclear cells. The source of these receptors is a man aged 55-75 years with T-cell large granular lymphocyte leukemia. Some clones in this sample may be carry-over from other donors' samples. Both conserved end residues are part of each CDR3.

v_gene: TRBV7-9
CDR3aa: CASSLAGAGQETQYF

v_gene: TRBV30
CDR3aa: CAWSVPGGDYGYTF

v_gene: TRBV19
CDR3aa: CASSIAGQGHYGYTF

v_gene: TRBV7-8
CDR3aa: CASSLAGLNQPQHF

v_gene: TRBV7-9
CDR3aa: CASSFSQVNGYTF

v_gene: TRBV28
CDR3aa: CASSPTVKGANQPQHF

v_gene: TRBV7-9
CDR3aa: CASSLARGQGTRPKETQYF

v_gene: TRBV6-1
CDR3aa: CASRKTGGETQYF

v_gene: TRBV29-1
CDR3aa: CSTGGGNTEAFF

v_gene: TRBV4-3
CDR3aa: CASSRWTGSDYGYTF

v_gene: TRBV5-1
CDR3aa: CASSLDADTQYF

v_gene: TRBV7-2
CDR3aa: CASSSGPGLEQYF

v_gene: TRBV11-2
CDR3aa: CASSQGLAFSNEQFF

v_gene: TRBV2
CDR3aa: CASGGARRRETQYF

v_gene: TRBV7-2
CDR3aa: CASSLDGRGYEQYF

v_gene: TRBV5-4
CDR3aa: CASKSVGYGYTF

v_gene: TRBV27
CDR3aa: CASAPGDRYEQYF

v_gene: TRBV18
CDR3aa: CASSPPSMDNYEQYF

v_gene: TRBV9
CDR3aa: CASSVGLGQGLRESVAETQYF

v_gene: TRBV7-8
CDR3aa: CASSARREAGYEQYF

v_gene: TRBV5-1
CDR3aa: CASSLAPGRGYGYTF

v_gene: TRBV18
CDR3aa: CASSPQGPNEKLFF

v_gene: TRBV28
CDR3aa: CASSPSLWGAQETQYF

v_gene: TRBV7-3
CDR3aa: CASSPGVVEQFF

v_gene: TRBV5-1
CDR3aa: CASSLKLAQGSFSYEQYF

v_gene: TRBV7-2
CDR3aa: CASSLGPKTDTQYF

v_gene: TRBV5-1
CDR3aa: CASSRTSGRASQETQYF

v_gene: TRBV6-5
CDR3aa: CASSYTTPGAPQHF

v_gene: TRBV5-4
CDR3aa: CASSTGTQDGEQYF

v_gene: TRBV28
CDR3aa: CASSRDPGQGANTQYF

v_gene: TRBV15
CDR3aa: CATSRDVYGYTF

v_gene: TRBV27
CDR3aa: CASSLSGRLRNEQFF

v_gene: TRBV9
CDR3aa: CASSPSDRGGEKLFF